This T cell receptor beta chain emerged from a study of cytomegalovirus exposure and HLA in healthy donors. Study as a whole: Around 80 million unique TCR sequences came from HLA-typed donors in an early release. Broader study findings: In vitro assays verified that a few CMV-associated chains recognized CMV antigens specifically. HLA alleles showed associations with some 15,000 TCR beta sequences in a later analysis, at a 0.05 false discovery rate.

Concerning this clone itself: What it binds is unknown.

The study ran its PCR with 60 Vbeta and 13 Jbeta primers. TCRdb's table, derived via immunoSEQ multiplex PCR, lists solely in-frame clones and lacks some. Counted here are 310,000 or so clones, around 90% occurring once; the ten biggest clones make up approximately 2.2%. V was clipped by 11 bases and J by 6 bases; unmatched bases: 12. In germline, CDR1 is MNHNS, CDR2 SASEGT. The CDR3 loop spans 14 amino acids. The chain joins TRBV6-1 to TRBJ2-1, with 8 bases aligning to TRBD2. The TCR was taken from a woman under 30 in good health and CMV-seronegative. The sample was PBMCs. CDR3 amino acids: CAGRGGITFNEQFF. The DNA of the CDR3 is TGTGCCGGTCGGGGGGGGATAACCTTCAATGAGCAGTTCTTC.